Given below is one T cell receptor beta chain in context. This receptor's antigen is unknown. No base quality values were provided; no much bigger clone lies one nucleotide off. Each collaborating institution followed its own protocols to collect whole blood in K2EDTA tubes. Collaborator samples were shipped for TCRbeta analysis as frozen whole blood, isolated PBMCs, or DNA extracted from either sample type. The data originate from a study of blood T cell repertoires in COVID-19 (TCRdb year 2020). The study in broad terms: Collaborator samples came from the United States, Italy and Spain and covered acute and convalescent phases of COVID-19. Where available, HLA class I and class II types were obtained from metadata supplied by the sample provider rather than from assay-based typing. The prospective study material was composed of cDNA or gDNA derived from T cells, B-cell-depleted T cells, or PBMCs. Nearly every sample came with metadata listing a de-identified subject ID, COVID-19 status, age in years and sex. The samples were drawn from the first 160 participants of the ongoing ImmuneRACE study and from 1,254 subjects provided by 6 global collaborators. The repertoires were released in a freely available public database meant as a resource for research on the immune response to SARS-CoV-2. Deeply sampled blood TCRbeta repertoires from subjects exposed to, actively infected with, or recovered from COVID-19 were included in the dataset. What the study reported, not specific to this receptor: Clinical and demographic metadata were provided uncurated, with the amount varying by source and participant.

CDR1 GTSNPN and CDR2 SVGIG were looked up in the germline V gene (reference sequence). The CDR3 sequence holds 15 residues, the cysteine and phenylalanine included. The sequence is cut down to CDR3 DNA, 45 bases in frame from base 1. Clipping removes 6 bases from V and 0 bases from J, with 5 as the unmatched junction base count. TCRbeta CDR3 regions were amplified from genomic DNA by means of the immunoSEQ Assay, a bias-controlled multiplex PCR. In the original analysis: Within the assay, amplification of reference gene primers was used to estimate how many nucleated cells each sample contained. To quantify the absolute abundance of each unique TCRbeta CDR3 rearrangement, sequence reads were collapsed and filtered. Productive Simpson clonality was computed per sample as the square root of Simpson's diversity index over productive rearrangements. The table was pulled from immuneACCESS by TCRdb, which kept in-frame rearrangements only. Such tables lose some clones; where checked, under half of the loss comes from unresolved V genes, and the rest has no known cause. V, J and clone size are those of that table, while D and trimming were read from the DNA. The sample table lists approximately 71,000 clones, 88% of them with a count of one. Under 6% of the sample goes to the ten largest clones.

The origin of this receptor is a human donor in a cohort sampled during active COVID-19. Rearrangement joined TRBV30 to TRBJ2-1; 10 of the junction bases match TRBD2. The sample consisted of peripheral blood. The CDR3 here reads CACPPSGGSYNEQFF. The DNA is as follows: TGTGCCTGCCCCCCTAGCGGGGGCTCCTACAATGAGCAGTTCTTC.